This TCR beta chain emerged from a study of cytomegalovirus exposure and HLA in healthy donors. Study results and limitations: Clusters of TCRs from the first cohort tended to co-occur in the 120 validation repertoires (as a later analysis found). High sensitivity and specificity were reportedly achieved when the classifier diagnosed cytomegalovirus status.

Measured with immunoSEQ multiplex PCR; TCRdb has only the in-frame clones, and not every one. The data show around 98,000 clones, roughly nine tenths seen once. Of note for this clone: Its antigen remains unknown.

The CDR3 has 14 amino acids. Trimming took 1 base from V and 4 from J, leaving 10 bases between them. From germline, CDR1 is SQVTM and CDR2 ANQGSEA. The rearrangement uses TRBV29-1 and TRBJ1-4; perhaps TRBD1 as D (6 bases). Sequenced: PBMCs. This clonotype was sampled from a man aged 18 to 35 in good health and CMV-seropositive. CDR3 residues: CSVEGTDSNEKLFF. CDR3 sequence (DNA): TGCAGCGTTGAAGGGACAGACAGTAATGAAAAACTGTTTTTT.